Reported below is one T cell receptor beta chain. Original data processing: Reference gene primers were amplified, and this amplification served to estimate nucleated cell counts. The data were produced by immunoSEQ multiplex PCR, yet TCRdb's version contains in-frame clones alone and is incomplete. V, J and clone size reflect that table, while D and trimming were determined from the DNA. The table shows a few hundred thousand clones, with approximately 81% occurring only once. This specimen comes from a study of blood T cell repertoires in COVID-19. Study at large: Specimens from acute and convalescent COVID-19 originated in the United States, Italy and Spain. The analysed material was cDNA or gDNA that came from T cells, B-cell-depleted T cells, or PBMCs.

Material for sequencing was peripheral blood. This clonotype was sampled from a woman between 18 and 30 years old with acute or convalescent COVID-19.

The CDR3 region has the DNA TGTGCCAGCAGCGCGCAAACAGGGGGGAACTATGGCTACACCTTC. Its protein product is CASSAQTGGNYGYTF. V usage is TRBV9 and J usage is TRBJ1-2, with TRBD1 identical over 8 bases. With V trimmed by 3 bases and J by 2 bases, 6 bases remained unmatched. The germline V gene has CDR1 SGDLS and CDR2 YYNGEE. This CDR3 is 15 amino acids long.